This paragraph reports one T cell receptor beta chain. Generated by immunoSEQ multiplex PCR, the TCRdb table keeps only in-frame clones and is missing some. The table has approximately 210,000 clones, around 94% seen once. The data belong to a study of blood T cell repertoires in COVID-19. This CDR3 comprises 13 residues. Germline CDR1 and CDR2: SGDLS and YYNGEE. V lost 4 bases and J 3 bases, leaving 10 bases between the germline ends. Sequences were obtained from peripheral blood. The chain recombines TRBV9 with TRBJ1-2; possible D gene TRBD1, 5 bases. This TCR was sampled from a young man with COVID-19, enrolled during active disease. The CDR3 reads CASSPDSDYGYTF. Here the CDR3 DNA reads TGTGCCAGCAGCCCCGACAGTGACTATGGCTACACCTTC.